This passage covers 13 T cell receptor beta chains from one sample sequenced in a study of Ad26.COV2.S vaccination and SARS-CoV-2 variants. The treatment here: 15 to 20 received Ad26.COV2.S at low or high dose, single or two shots; about 5 received placebo; per-sample allocation not given. At day 63 after the first vaccine or placebo injection, samples were drawn. Profiled with immunoSEQ multiplex PCR; TCRdb holds only in-frame clones, not every one. The sample has 500,000 or so clones; around nine tenths are singletons. The sequences come from peripheral blood, collected in a trial of Ad26.COV2.S vaccine versus placebo. The source is a person aged 18 to 65 who received the Ad26.COV2.S COVID-19 vaccine or a placebo.

This chain uses TRBV5-1 with TRBJ2-7; D is perhaps TRBD2 (5 bases). Per germline, CDR1 SGHRS and CDR2 YFSETQ. V dropped 3 bases and J dropped 3 bases, with 10 bases sitting between them. This CDR3 has 13 residues. CDR3 nucleotide sequence: TGCGCCAGCAGCTCCCGAGGGAACTACGAGCAGTACTTC. Encoded protein: CASSSRGNYEQYF.

The genes are TRBV18 and TRBJ2-1; D is unresolved. Trimming took 3 bases from V and 8 from J, leaving 8 bases between them. This CDR3 region has 12 residues. Germline CDR1 KGHSH, CDR2 LQKENI. CDR3 loop: CASSPSAYEQFF. CDR3 DNA: TGTGCCAGCTCACCCTCTGCCTATGAGCAGTTCTTC.

The chain employs TRBV4-2 and TRBJ1-2, with D uncertain. Germline lookup yields CDR1 LGHNA and CDR2 YNFKEQ. This CDR3 comprises 16 residues. Trimming shortened V by 1 base and J by 4 bases, and 16 bases separated the two germline ends. The CDR3 DNA sequence: TGTGCCAGCAGCCAAGTTGGCGGCCTTACCCCCTATGGCTACACCTTC. Residues: CASSQVGGLTPYGYTF.

Notes on this clone: Other nucleotide sequences from this sample produce the same CDR3. V usage is TRBV9 and J usage is TRBJ2-2, with D unresolved. Germline values: CDR1 SGDLS, CDR2 YYNGEE. The germline V and J ends were trimmed by 0 bases and 6 bases, with 3 bases remaining between them. The CDR3 is 12 residues long. The CDR3 region has the DNA TGTGCCAGCAGCGTAGCCGCCGGGGAGCTGTTTTTT. It is translated as CASSVAAGELFF.

This sequence joins TRBV5-1 and TRBJ2-3; TRBD2 agrees at 9 bases. The CDR3 extends over 15 amino acids. Germline assignment: CDR1 SGHRS and CDR2 YFSETQ. Trimming removed 4 bases from V and 0 bases from J; junction bases left unmatched: 3. The CDR3 coding sequence is TGCGCCAGCAGCCCTAGCGGGGCTAGCACAGATACGCAGTATTTT. As protein: CASSPSGASTDTQYF.

The chain carries TRBV19 and TRBJ2-3, with 9 bases fitting TRBD2. V was clipped by 11 bases and J by 0 bases; unmatched bases: 15. The CDR3 is made up of 17 amino acids. From germline, CDR1 is LNHDA and CDR2 SQIVND (reference sequence). The DNA for the CDR3 is TGTGCCCTCTTTGTGGCGGGAGGGCCTTGGAGCACAGATACGCAGTATTTT. It is translated as CALFVAGGPWSTDTQYF. Complete variable domain (other parts from reference TRBV19 and TRBJ2-3): DGGITQSPKYLFRKEGQNVTLSCEQNLNHDAMYWYRQDPGQGLRLIYYSQIVNDFQKGDIAEGYSVSREKKESFPLTVTSAQKNPTAFYLCALFVAGGPWSTDTQYFGPGTRLTVL.

This chain uses TRBV5-1 with TRBJ2-5, with D maybe TRBD2 (6 bases). The V end was cut by 0 bases, the J end by 5 bases, with 17 bases between. Germline CDR1 and CDR2: SGHRS and YFSETQ. The CDR3 is 16 amino acids. In nucleotides, the CDR3 is TGCGCCAGCAGCTTGGAGGGAGGAAGCCCCGGGGAGACCCAGTACTTC. It yields the protein CASSLEGGSPGETQYF. Variable domain in full (rest from reference TRBV5-1 and TRBJ2-5): KAGVTQTPRYLIKTRGQQVTLSCSPISGHRSVSWYQQTPGQGLQFLFEYFSETQRNKGNFPGRFSGRQFSNSRSEMNVSTLELGDSALYLCASSLEGGSPGETQYFGPGTRLLVL.

This clone was observed once. Written as DNA, the CDR3 is TGTGCCAGCAGCTCCCCAGTTAGGAGTTCCGGAGATACGCAGTATTTT. The encoded protein is CASSSPVRSSGDTQYF. The gene calls are TRBV7-9 and TRBJ2-3; D unresolved. The CDR3 runs to 16 residues. Germline V lookup: CDR1 SEHNR, CDR2 FQNEAQ (reference sequence). V shed 4 bases and J shed 5 bases, with 19 bases lying between them. Based on the CDR3 plus reference TRBV7-9 and TRBJ2-3, the full variable domain is DTGVSQNPRHKITKRGQNVTFRCDPISEHNRLYWYRQTLGQGPEFLTYFQNEAQLEKSRLLSDRFSAERPKGSFSTLEIQRTEQGDSAMYLCASSSPVRSSGDTQYFGPGTRLTVL.

V is TRBV19 and J is TRBJ1-5; D perhaps matches TRBD1 (5 bases). V was clipped by 6 bases and J by 0 bases, with 18 bases between them. The CDR3 loop spans 17 amino acids. The germline gives CDR1 LNHDA, CDR2 SQIVND (reference sequence). The CDR3 coding sequence is TGTGCCAGTAGAAAAGGGATGCTAGGGACTAGCAATCAGCCCCAGCATTTT. This gives the protein CASRKGMLGTSNQPQHF.

The V call is TRBV19, the J call TRBJ2-3, with 7 positions matching TRBD1. The CDR3 contains 16 residues. J was trimmed by 4 bases and V by 2 bases; bases with no gene match: 9. Germline lookup yields CDR1 LNHDA and CDR2 SQIVND (reference sequence). The chain's CDR3 is CASSISKGAQADTQYF. CDR3 coding DNA: TGTGCCAGTAGTATAAGTAAGGGGGCGCAAGCAGATACGCAGTATTTT.

CDR3 amino acids: CASSFRGHSYEQYF. CDR3 DNA: TGTGCCAGCTCCTTTCGGGGGCACTCCTACGAGCAGTACTTC. This chain connects TRBV28 to TRBJ2-7; D could derive from TRBD1 or TRBD2 (6 bases each). V lost 8 bases and J lost 0, with 14 bases in between. CDR1 MDHEN and CDR2 SYDVKM come from the germline V gene. CDR3 length: 14 amino acids.

This rearrangement joins TRBV19 to TRBJ2-1, with D perhaps TRBD1 (5 bases). Germline loops: CDR1 LNHDA, CDR2 SQIVND (reference sequence). The CDR3 totals 13 residues. The V end lost 4 bases, the J end lost 6 bases, and 10 bases lay between the germline ends. In DNA, the CDR3 is TGTGCCAGTAGTAATGCAGGGATCAATGAGCAGTTCTTC. It is translated as CASSNAGINEQFF.

This chain joins TRBV7-2 and TRBJ1-4, with D unresolved. Trimming shortened V by 2 bases and J by 8 bases, and 9 bases separated the two germline ends. The CDR3 spans 13 residues. Germline lookup yields CDR1 SGHTA and CDR2 FQGNSA. The CDR3 here is CASSLFLGEKLFF. The CDR3 nucleotides are TGTGCCAGCAGCTTATTTCTCGGGGAAAAACTGTTTTTT.